This record looks at one TCR beta chain sequence and its context. The antigen remains unidentified. The data derive from a study of shared clonotypes between healthy human individuals. Study observations and caveats: Clonotypes shared by all four donors outscored non-shared clonotypes in generation probability.

Some clones are missing from TCRdb's copy, which holds only in-frame ones; the method was immunoSEQ multiplex PCR. The sample contains around 640,000 clones, 90% to 97% of which appear only once. Naive CD8 isolation took CD45RO-negative cells positively selected for CCR7 and excluded terminally differentiated effector memory CD45RA+ cells. The sequence was collected from a woman aged 25 to 39 in good health. The sequenced sample consisted of naive CD8+ T cells sorted from blood.

In DNA, the CDR3 is TGTGCCAGTAGTATATCCAGCGGGAGAGCCTACGAGCAGTACTTC. It encodes CASSISSGRAYEQYF. V gene TRBV19 combines with J gene TRBJ2-7; 8 bases are a match to TRBD2. Trimming took 2 bases from V and 2 from J; bases not matched to a gene: 5. CDR1 and CDR2 (germline): LNHDA, SQIVND (reference sequence). The CDR3 has 15 amino acids.